This T cell receptor beta chain was sequenced during a study of cytomegalovirus exposure and HLA in healthy donors. Primers: 60 Vbeta forward and 13 Jbeta reverse. The protocol was immunoSEQ multiplex PCR, while the TCRdb copy is restricted to in-frame clones and leaves out a portion. The data contain 150,000 to 200,000 clones, about 70% of them seen just once; the ten biggest clones take up 8.5% to 12%. This clone was counted only a few times. Its antigen is not identified. Looked up from germline, CDR1 is SEHNR and CDR2 is FQNEAQ (reference sequence). Unmatched junction bases numbered 3, after V lost 5 bases and J lost 2 bases. The CDR3 runs 15 residues. Study results and limitations: Donors were assumed by presence/absence analyses to have roughly uniform sequencing depth.

The gene calls are TRBV7-9 and TRBJ2-5, with 12 bases aligning to TRBD2. The sample comprised PBMCs. The receptor comes from a man younger than 40 in good health and CMV-seropositive. CDR3 sequence: CASSVGLAGQETQYF. The CDR3 DNA reads as TGTGCCAGCAGCGTCGGACTAGCGGGACAAGAGACCCAGTACTTC. The variable domain in full, completed from reference TRBV7-9 and TRBJ2-5, reads DTGVSQNPRHKITKRGQNVTFRCDPISEHNRLYWYRQTLGQGPEFLTYFQNEAQLEKSRLLSDRFSAERPKGSFSTLEIQRTEQGDSAMYLCASSVGLAGQETQYFGPGTRLLVL.